This is a list of T cell receptor beta chains from one sample in a study of blood T cells in healthy people across ages. TCRdb passed the 5' RACE reads through MiXCR, listing each CDR3 protein once. The sample gives about 1.4 million distinct CDR3 sequences, approximately 60% of which show up once; 6.7% is in the top ten. The sequenced sample consisted of blood. The source of these receptors is a young man in good health. Both conserved end residues are trimmed from each CDR3.

SATGSSSYEQY	TRBJ2-7	TRBV20-1
ASSQVSGDTEAF	TRBJ1-1	TRBV3-1
ASNPGLAGQYVEQY	TRBJ2-7	TRBV6-1
ATSRGQANQPQH	TRBJ1-5	TRBV15
ASNPGLGEQF	TRBJ2-1	TRBV11-2
ASSPWLTPREQF	TRBJ2-1	TRBV11-2
ASSIRRAPLH	TRBJ1-6	TRBV19
ASTGLAGSHGEQF	TRBJ2-1	TRBV2
SAKQGNEQF	TRBJ2-1	TRBV20-1
ASSLAWDRVYEQY	TRBJ2-7	TRBV5-1
ASAPAGQEDTQY	TRBJ2-3	TRBV10-2
SVTLEAGRTDTQY	TRBJ2-3	TRBV29-1
ASSWQGALDYGYT	TRBJ1-2	TRBV5-1
ASSQAGSGGYT	TRBJ1-2	TRBV3-1
ASSLARDSNDEQF	TRBJ2-1	TRBV12-3/TRBV12-4
SGVDKGGYEQY	TRBJ2-7	TRBV20-1
ASRDLAENTDTQY	TRBJ2-3	TRBV10-2
ASSWAGQGAYEQY	TRBJ2-7	TRBV27
ATTLGPSGANVLT	TRBJ2-6	TRBV15
ASSQQGMVDGYT	TRBJ1-2	TRBV12-3/TRBV12-4
ASSLAGFQETQY	TRBJ2-5	TRBV7-2
SVSQRDREGYT	TRBJ1-2	TRBV29-1
ASKSGQGTDTQY	TRBJ2-3	TRBV12-3/TRBV12-4
ASRGGDISSALH	TRBJ1-6	TRBV19
ASSYARKAETQY	TRBJ2-5	TRBV6-5
ASSQDRASGGTYNEQF	TRBJ2-1	TRBV14
SVAGGNLGEQF	TRBJ2-1	TRBV29-1
ASSGGHMETQY	-	TRBV11-2
SARPRTPITDTQY	TRBJ2-3	TRBV20-1